The 18 T cell receptor beta chains in this list originate from one sample, sequenced in a study of T cell changes during pregnancy in multiple sclerosis. The assay was immunoSEQ multiplex PCR, and TCRdb's table has in-frame clones only and misses some. The sample has some 49,000 clones; 92% are singletons. Material: CD4+ T cells from peripheral blood mononuclear cells, obtained in the second trimester of pregnancy. The receptors were gathered from a female donor in good health, enrolled as a control in a pregnancy study.

This chain connects TRBV11-2 to TRBJ2-7; 10 bases map to TRBD1. This CDR3 region has 16 residues. The V gene's germline CDR1 is SGHAT and CDR2 FQNNGV. With 6 bases clipped from V and 4 bases from J, the junction kept 12 bases outside the gene matches. CDR3 sequence reads: CASSSISGTGAYEQYF. The CDR3 DNA reads TGTGCCAGCAGTTCGATCTCCGGGACAGGGGCATACGAGCAGTACTTC.

The V call is TRBV7-2, the J call TRBJ2-2; 9 bases line up with TRBD2. J lost 5 bases, V lost 5 bases, and 6 bases had no gene match. Germline V CDR1 and CDR2: SGHTA, FQGNSA. This CDR3 spans 15 amino acids. CDR3 protein: CASSVGLAGTGELFF. The CDR3 nucleotides are TGTGCCAGCAGCGTGGGACTAGCAGGGACCGGGGAGCTGTTTTTT. Using reference TRBV7-2 and TRBJ2-2 for the parts outside the CDR3, the full variable domain is GAGVSQSPSNKVTEKGKDVELRCDPISGHTALYWYRQSLGQGLEFLIYFQGNSAPDKSGLPSDRFSAERTGGSVSTLTIQRTQQEDSAVYLCASSVGLAGTGELFFGEGSRLTVL.

This sequence joins TRBV5-6 and TRBJ2-3; D is undetermined. Germline values: CDR1 SGHDT, CDR2 YYEEEE. V lost 2 bases and J lost 5, with 3 bases in between. The CDR3 extends over 11 amino acids. The CDR3 sequence: CASSFRDTQYF. The CDR3 DNA is TGTGCCAGCAGCTTCCGAGATACGCAGTATTTT.

This clone was recorded only once. The rearrangement joins TRBV7-8 to TRBJ1-2; 10 nucleotides line up with TRBD1. Germline V CDR1 and CDR2: SGHVS, FQNEAQ. The CDR3 spans 17 residues. V dropped 5 bases and J dropped 7; count of bases not matched to a gene: 16. The CDR3 sequence: CASSGRSRQGAGIGYTF. The DNA for the CDR3 is TGTGCCAGCAGCGGCCGTTCGCGACAGGGGGCAGGAATTGGCTACACCTTC.

The chain joins TRBV11-1 to TRBJ1-2, with TRBD1 matching over 7 bases. Germline trimming cut 5 bases from V and 4 bases from J; bases unmatched to any gene: 7. The length of the CDR3 is 14 residues. Germline V gene lookup returns CDR1 SGHAT and CDR2 FQDESV (reference sequence). The CDR3 loop is CASSRRDSPYGYTF. CDR3 bases: TGTGCCAGCAGCCGACGGGACAGCCCCTATGGCTACACCTTC.

The genes are TRBV30 and TRBJ1-5, with D possibly TRBD1 on 6 matching bases. Germline values: CDR1 GTSNPN, CDR2 SVGIG (reference sequence). The CDR3 has 13 residues. Trimming stripped 1 base from V and 6 bases from J, with 10 bases between. The CDR3 bases are TGTGCCTGGAGTGCTACAGGGTTTCAGCCCCAGCATTTT. Amino acid sequence: CAWSATGFQPQHF.

The chain recombines TRBV6-1 with TRBJ2-7, with TRBD2 as a possible D gene (7 bases). This CDR3 spans 14 amino acids. With 0 bases removed from V and 4 bases from J, the gap between germline ends came to 10 bases. Germline values: CDR1 MNHNS, CDR2 SASEGT. The CDR3 DNA reads TGTGCCAGCAGTGAAGCAGGGGGAGGGTACGAGCAGTACTTC. It specifies CASSEAGGGYEQYF.

The V and J genes are TRBV18 and TRBJ1-4; tentatively, D is TRBD1 (6 bases). Per germline, CDR1 KGHSH and CDR2 LQKENI. V lost 3 bases to trimming and J lost 3 bases, with 11 bases between them. The CDR3 totals 15 residues. CDR3 nucleotides: TGTGCCAGCTCACCTACAGGGTCAGCTAATGAAAAACTGTTTTTT. This codes for CASSPTGSANEKLFF.

This chain uses TRBV5-6 with TRBJ2-7; D might be TRBD1 (6 bases). This CDR3 spans 14 amino acids. The germline V gene has CDR1 SGHDT and CDR2 YYEEEE. V was trimmed by 1 base and J by 5 bases, leaving 13 bases between them. The CDR3 DNA is TGTGCCAGCAGCTTGTTACAGGGAGTCAACGAGCAGTACTTC. This gives the protein CASSLLQGVNEQYF.

The chain couples TRBV11-2 to TRBJ2-1; TRBD1 aligns across 7 bases. The CDR3 is 14 residues long. V dropped 1 base and J dropped 5; count of bases not matched to a gene: 2. Germline lookup yields CDR1 SGHAT and CDR2 FQNNGV. The CDR3 DNA reads as TGTGCCAGCAGCTTAGGCAGGGGGAACAATGAGCAGTTCTTC. This gives the protein CASSLGRGNNEQFF.

V gene TRBV7-9 combines with J gene TRBJ2-5, with D perhaps TRBD2 (5 bases). There are 14 residues in the CDR3. Per germline, CDR1 SEHNR and CDR2 FQNEAQ (reference sequence). Between the trimmed V and J ends, which lost 2 bases and 5 bases, there was a span of 12 bases. The CDR3 spells CASSLSRLLETQYF. The CDR3 DNA reads TGTGCCAGCAGCTTATCAAGACTATTGGAGACCCAGTACTTC.

As concerns this clone: The same CDR3 arises from other DNA sequences in this sample as well. The chain combines TRBV18 with TRBJ2-5; 7 bases are shared with TRBD1. Germline assignment: CDR1 KGHSH and CDR2 LQKENI. The CDR3 is made up of 14 amino acids. V was clipped by 3 bases and J by 1 base; unmatched bases: 2. The DNA for the CDR3 is TGTGCCAGCTCACCCAGGGACAGCCAAGAGACCCAGTACTTC. Translating it yields CASSPRDSQETQYF.

This sequence joins TRBV19 and TRBJ1-1, with D possibly TRBD1 on 5 matching bases. This CDR3 has 13 residues. Trimming took off 3 bases at V and 5 bases at J, with 10 bases between the two ends. From germline, CDR1 is LNHDA and CDR2 SQIVND (reference sequence). The chain's CDR3 is CASSIGGGTEAFF. In nucleotides, the CDR3 is TGTGCCAGTAGTATCGGGGGAGGAACTGAAGCTTTCTTT.

V is TRBV5-1 and J is TRBJ1-1; maybe TRBD1 (6 bases). V was cut by 7 bases and J by 1 base, with 11 bases left in between. The germline V gene has CDR1 SGHRS and CDR2 YFSETQ. This CDR3 comprises 13 residues. The CDR3 region is CASAGDQNTEAFF. The CDR3 nucleotides are TGCGCCAGCGCAGGGGATCAGAACACTGAAGCTTTCTTT.

The rearrangement links TRBV10-3 to TRBJ1-1, with D perhaps matching TRBD1 (5 bases). CDR1 and CDR2 from the germline V gene are ENHRY and SYGVKD. V lost 6 bases and J 1 base, leaving 9 bases between the germline ends. The CDR3 is 13 amino acids. CDR3 region: CAIRGTGNTEAFF. The CDR3 region has the DNA TGTGCCATCAGGGGAACAGGGAACACTGAAGCTTTCTTT.

V usage is TRBV2 and J usage is TRBJ1-4; unclear D gene. Germline CDR1 SNHLY, CDR2 FYNNEI. The CDR3 is 13 residues long. Trimming pared 7 bases from V and 7 bases from J, leaving 13 bases between. The CDR3 sequence: CASKESWAEKLFF. The CDR3 DNA follows: TGTGCCAGCAAGGAAAGTTGGGCTGAAAAACTGTTTTTT.

The chain uses TRBV9 and TRBJ1-2; TRBD1 is a possible D gene (5 bases). V was pared by 4 bases and J by 4 bases, with 17 bases between. CDR3 length: 15 residues. Germline lookup yields CDR1 SGDLS and CDR2 YYNGEE. The CDR3 sequence is CASSQAGPGVYGYTF. The CDR3 nucleotides read TGTGCCAGCAGCCAAGCCGGACCGGGGGTCTATGGCTACACCTTC.

This sequence joins TRBV10-3 and TRBJ1-2, with D perhaps TRBD1 (6 bases). Germline CDR1 ENHRY, CDR2 SYGVKD. The CDR3 loop spans 13 amino acids. The ends were cut back, 6 bases at V and 3 bases at J, with 11 bases in the middle. The CDR3 loop is CAISLDSDYGYTF. The DNA of the CDR3 is TGTGCCATCAGCCTGGACAGCGACTATGGCTACACCTTC.